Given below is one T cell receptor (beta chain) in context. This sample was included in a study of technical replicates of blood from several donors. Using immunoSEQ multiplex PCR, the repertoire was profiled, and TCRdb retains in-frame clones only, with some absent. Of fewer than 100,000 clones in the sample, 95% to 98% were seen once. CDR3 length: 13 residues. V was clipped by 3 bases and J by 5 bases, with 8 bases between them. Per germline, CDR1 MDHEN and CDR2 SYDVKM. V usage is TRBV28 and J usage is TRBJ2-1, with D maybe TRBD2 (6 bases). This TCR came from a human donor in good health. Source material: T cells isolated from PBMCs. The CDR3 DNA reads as TGTGCCAGCAGTTTCGGGGGAGACAATGAGCAGTTCTTC. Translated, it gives CASSFGGDNEQFF.